These 31 T cell receptor beta chains originate from one sample sequenced in a study of blood T cell repertoires in COVID-19. Profiled with immunoSEQ multiplex PCR; TCRdb holds only in-frame clones, not every one. Found here are about 270,000 clones, about 88% of them singletons; the top ten hold about 3%. Sequenced input: PBMCs or T cells enriched from blood (not recorded which). The receptors originated from a woman between 50 and 59 years old who had recovered from COVID-19.

Of note for this clone: This sample also contains other DNA sequences that code for the same CDR3. The chain couples TRBV7-2 to TRBJ2-1, with 13 nucleotides matching TRBD2. V was pared by 6 bases and J by 0 bases, with 2 bases of the junction left unmatched. CDR3 length: 16 amino acids. The germline CDR1 and CDR2 sequences are SGHTA and FQGNSA. CDR3 sequence reads: CASRRTSGSSYNEQFF. The DNA for the CDR3 is TGTGCCAGCAGGAGGACTAGCGGGAGCTCCTACAATGAGCAGTTCTTC.

The chain employs TRBV2 and TRBJ1-5; D gene unclear. This CDR3 spans 11 amino acids. Trimming removed 6 bases at V and 6 bases at J, with 6 bases between. CDR1 SNHLY and CDR2 FYNNEI come from the germline V gene. The CDR3 nucleotides read TGTGCCAGCAGACTAGGTCAGCCCCAGCATTTT. Translation gives CASRLGQPQHF.

The genes are TRBV19 and TRBJ2-2, with 8 nucleotides matching TRBD1. The V gene's germline CDR1 is LNHDA and CDR2 SQIVND (reference sequence). CDR3 size: 16 residues. V lost 5 bases and J lost 1; bases outside the gene matches: 6. CDR3 DNA sequence: TGTGCCAGTAGTTCACAGGGGGTATTGAACACCGGGGAGCTGTTTTTT. Its translation: CASSSQGVLNTGELFF.

This rearrangement joins TRBV7-9 to TRBJ1-1; TRBD1 matches 8 bases. Germline V gene data show CDR1 as SEHNR and CDR2 as FQNEAQ (reference sequence). There are 16 residues in the CDR3. V dropped 7 bases and J dropped 3; count of bases not matched to a gene: 13. CDR3 sequence reads: CASTLFGTGSYTEAFF. CDR3 DNA: TGTGCCAGCACCCTATTTGGGACAGGTTCGTACACTGAAGCTTTCTTT. Based on the CDR3 plus reference TRBV7-9 and TRBJ1-1, the full variable domain is DTGVSQNPRHKITKRGQNVTFRCDPISEHNRLYWYRQTLGQGPEFLTYFQNEAQLEKSRLLSDRFSAERPKGSFSTLEIQRTEQGDSAMYLCASTLFGTGSYTEAFFGQGTRLTVV.

This clone was observed once. V usage is TRBV28 and J usage is TRBJ2-7; a possible D gene is TRBD2 (7 bases). V dropped 7 bases and J dropped 3 bases, with 28 bases sitting between them. Germline CDR1 reads MDHEN; CDR2 reads SYDVKM. This CDR3 is built from 18 residues. CDR3 protein: CASNNLGGGPLPGYEQYF. The CDR3 DNA sequence: TGTGCCAGCAACAATCTGGGAGGGGGACCCCTACCTGGCTACGAGCAGTACTTC.

The V call is TRBV7-3, the J call TRBJ1-6, with unresolved D. Germline CDR1 reads SGHTA; CDR2 reads FQGTGA. The V end was cut by 3 bases, the J end by 7 bases, with 7 bases between. This CDR3 region has 13 residues. In nucleotides, the CDR3 is TGTGCCAGCAGCTTTGAGTACAATTCACCCCTCCACTTT. Its protein product is CASSFEYNSPLHF. The full variable domain, completed using reference TRBV7-3 and TRBJ1-6, is GAGVSQTPSNKVTEKGKYVELRCDPISGHTALYWYRQSLGQGPEFLIYFQGTGAADDSGLPNDRFFAVRPEGSVSTLKIQRTERGDSAVYLCASSFEYNSPLHFGNGTRLTVT.

The chain joins TRBV28 to TRBJ2-1, with D unclear. With 2 bases removed from V and 6 bases from J, the gap between germline ends came to 8 bases. The CDR3 is 13 amino acids. Germline lookup yields CDR1 MDHEN and CDR2 SYDVKM. CDR3 region: CASSLMSFNEQFF. The CDR3 DNA reads as TGTGCCAGCAGTTTAATGAGTTTCAATGAGCAGTTCTTC.

The chain has TRBV28 and TRBJ2-3, with a tentative D call TRBD2 (6 bases). Germline V gives CDR1 MDHEN, CDR2 SYDVKM. The CDR3 spans 16 residues. V shed 6 bases and J shed 0 bases, with 16 bases lying between them. The CDR3 sequence is CASRLTTSRSTDTQYF. The CDR3 region has the DNA TGTGCCAGCAGACTAACGACTAGTCGGAGCACAGATACGCAGTATTTT.

The rearrangement uses TRBV9 and TRBJ2-1, with TRBD2 matching over 11 bases. There are 16 residues in the CDR3. The V gene's germline CDR1 is SGDLS and CDR2 YYNGEE. The V gene end was trimmed by 0 bases and the J gene end by 5 bases; junction bases not matched to a gene: 4. Here the CDR3 reads CASSVVVAGGDNEQFF. The CDR3 region has the DNA TGTGCCAGCAGCGTAGTTGTAGCGGGAGGGGACAATGAGCAGTTCTTC.

The chain's CDR3 is CASRKLAGDTGELFF. The CDR3 region has the DNA TGCGCCAGCAGGAAACTAGCGGGAGACACCGGGGAGCTGTTTTTT. This sequence joins TRBV5-1 and TRBJ2-2; TRBD2 agrees at 11 bases. Germline V gene data show CDR1 as SGHRS and CDR2 as YFSETQ. The ends lost 5 bases at V and 3 bases at J; junction bases unmatched: 3. This CDR3 comprises 15 residues.

The gene calls are TRBV7-3 and TRBJ2-1; TRBD2 matches at 8 bases. The germline V gene encodes CDR1 SGHTA and CDR2 FQGTGA. J lost 0 bases, V lost 0 bases, and 4 bases had no gene match. This CDR3 has 17 residues. The CDR3 loop is CASSLTIAGSSYNEQFF. In DNA, the CDR3 is TGTGCCAGCAGCTTAACAATAGCGGGGAGCTCCTACAATGAGCAGTTCTTC.

The chain recombines TRBV28 with TRBJ1-1; D ambiguous. From germline, CDR1 is MDHEN and CDR2 SYDVKM. CDR3 length: 11 residues. The CDR3 DNA is TGTGTAATCCAGTCAAACACTGAAGCTTTCTTT. Translation gives CVIQSNTEAFF.

The sample holds a few counts of this clone. In DNA form, the CDR3 reads TGCGCCAGCAGCCAAGGACAGTCCCACACCGGGGAGCTGTTTTTT. It encodes CASSQGQSHTGELFF. The chain carries TRBV5-1 and TRBJ2-2; TRBD1 is a possible D gene (6 bases). Germline-derived CDR1 and CDR2 are SGHRS and YFSETQ. The CDR3 consists of 15 residues. The V end lost 4 bases, the J end lost 3 bases, and 13 bases lay between the germline ends.

The chain recombines TRBV7-3 with TRBJ1-2; maybe TRBD1 (5 bases). The CDR3 is made up of 16 amino acids. Germline V gives CDR1 SGHTA, CDR2 FQGTGA. The ends were cut back, 4 bases at V and 3 bases at J, with 18 bases in the middle. The CDR3 reads CASSSGPDQQYYGYTF. The CDR3 DNA sequence: TGTGCCAGCAGCTCAGGGCCAGATCAACAGTACTATGGCTACACCTTC.

The chain couples TRBV28 to TRBJ1-2; no definite D call. With 3 bases removed from V and 4 bases from J, the gap between germline ends came to 6 bases. This CDR3 is 12 amino acids long. The germline gives CDR1 MDHEN, CDR2 SYDVKM. DNA of the CDR3: TGTGCCAGCAGTTTTACAGCCTATGGCTACACCTTC. Its translation is CASSFTAYGYTF.

This clone was recorded once. The V gene is TRBV14, the J gene TRBJ2-1, with 14 bases lining up with TRBD2. CDR1 is SGHDN, CDR2 FVKESK, per germline. This CDR3 has 16 residues. The ends lost 4 bases at V and 4 bases at J; junction bases unmatched: 3. As DNA, the CDR3 is TGTGCCAGCAGCCCCTGGACTAGCGGGAGGTACAATGAGCAGTTCTTC. It translates to CASSPWTSGRYNEQFF. Using reference TRBV14 and TRBJ2-1 for the parts outside the CDR3, the full variable domain is EAGVTQFPSHSVIEKGQTVTLRCDPISGHDNLYWYRRVMGKEIKFLLHFVKESKQDESGMPNNRFLAERTGGTYSTLKVQPAELEDSGVYFCASSPWTSGRYNEQFFGPGTRLTVL.

This clone came up a few times. The V call is TRBV4-3, the J call TRBJ2-7, with TRBD1 matching over 12 bases. The germline gives CDR1 LGHNA, CDR2 YSLEER. The CDR3 covers 15 residues. J was trimmed by 4 bases and V by 6 bases; bases with no gene match: 7. The CDR3 nucleotides are TGCGCCAGCAGTCCGGGACAGGGGGCGCGTTACGAGCAGTACTTC. It translates to CASSPGQGARYEQYF.

This chain connects TRBV19 to TRBJ1-5; tentative D call: TRBD1 (5 bases). Trimming cost V 5 bases and J 0 bases, with 8 bases left between them. From germline, CDR1 is LNHDA and CDR2 SQIVND (reference sequence). There are 14 residues in the CDR3. The CDR3 nucleotides read TGTGCCAGTAGTGTCGACAGTAGCAATCAGCCCCAGCATTTT. Its translation is CASSVDSSNQPQHF.

The CDR3 DNA sequence: TGTGCCAGCAGCTTAGCGCGTAGCCTGAACACTGAAGCTTTCTTT. Its translation is CASSLARSLNTEAFF. This sequence joins TRBV7-9 and TRBJ1-1; D gene unclear. Trimming removed 0 bases at V and 0 bases at J, with 8 bases between. CDR1 and CDR2 (germline): SEHNR, FQNEAQ (reference sequence). CDR3 size: 15 residues.

The chain joins TRBV27 to TRBJ1-2, with D possibly matching TRBD1 (5 bases). V gave up 4 bases and J gave up 5 bases, with 17 bases separating them. Germline V gives CDR1 MNHEY, CDR2 SMNVEV (reference sequence). The CDR3 length is 15 residues. CDR3 residues: CASSSPTQGYYGYTF. The CDR3 nucleotides are TGTGCCAGCAGTTCCCCCACCCAGGGTTATTATGGCTACACCTTC.

This chain links TRBV6-2 or TRBV6-3 with TRBJ1-5, with 7 positions matching TRBD1. Trimming at V came to 6 bases and at J to 1 base, leaving 6 bases not matched to a gene. Germline V CDR1 and CDR2: MNHEY, SVGEGT. The CDR3 has 15 amino acids. The CDR3 DNA sequence: TGTGCCAGCAGCCCCATGGGACAGAGCAATCAGCCCCAGCATTTT. Residues: CASSPMGQSNQPQHF.

Turning to this clone: This CDR3 is also generated by other DNA sequences in the sample. The chain joins TRBV7-2 to TRBJ2-3; no definite D call. CDR3 length: 14 residues. The germline gives CDR1 SGHTA, CDR2 FQGNSA. Trimming removed 5 bases from V and 0 bases from J, with 9 bases in between. The CDR3: CASSASVSTDTQYF. DNA of the CDR3: TGTGCCAGCAGCGCGTCGGTTAGCACAGATACGCAGTATTTT.

This clone was observed once. The J gene is TRBJ1-1, the V gene TRBV7-9; no reliable D call. The germline gives CDR1 SEHNR, CDR2 FQNEAQ (reference sequence). The CDR3 is made up of 14 amino acids. Trimming removed 5 bases at V and 3 bases at J, with 13 bases between. The CDR3 DNA reads as TGTGCCAGCAGCACACAGTCGGATTACACTGAAGCTTTCTTT. It is translated as CASSTQSDYTEAFF.

In DNA form, the CDR3 reads TGTGCCAGCAGGACTCGGACAGGTACGGACTATGGCTACACCTTC. Residues: CASRTRTGTDYGYTF. The chain uses TRBV28 and TRBJ1-2; 7 bases fit TRBD1. The length of the CDR3 is 15 residues. CDR1 and CDR2 from the germline V gene are MDHEN and SYDVKM. V lost 6 bases and J lost 3; bases outside the gene matches: 10.

The chain carries TRBV2 and TRBJ1-2, with D hard to call. This CDR3 comprises 13 residues. Germline CDR1 SNHLY, CDR2 FYNNEI. V was pared by 2 bases and J by 6 bases, with 10 bases between. In DNA, the CDR3 is TGTGCCAGCAGTGAATTTGCCGCGGATGGCTACACCTTC. It codes for CASSEFAADGYTF.

The rearrangement links TRBV18 to TRBJ1-3, with D possibly TRBD1 on 5 matching bases. The germline V and J ends were trimmed by 2 bases and 4 bases, with 12 bases remaining between them. There are 15 residues in the CDR3. Germline-derived CDR1 and CDR2 are KGHSH and LQKENI. This chain's CDR3 is CASSPDAGEGNTIYF. The CDR3, as DNA: TGTGCCAGCTCACCAGACGCGGGGGAAGGAAACACCATATATTTT.

This clone has only one observation. This rearrangement joins TRBV28 to TRBJ2-1; D might be TRBD1 (5 bases). Trimming removed 1 base at V and 10 bases at J, with 11 bases between. The germline gives CDR1 MDHEN, CDR2 SYDVKM. The CDR3 totals 13 residues. CDR3 sequence: CASSLSTADEQFF. For the CDR3, the DNA is TGTGCCAGCAGTTTATCGACAGCTGACGAGCAGTTCTTC.

J is TRBJ1-6 and V is TRBV19; 7 bases align to TRBD1. Germline-derived CDR1 and CDR2 are LNHDA and SQIVND (reference sequence). V lost 5 bases to trimming and J lost 10 bases; unmatched junction nucleotides: 14. This CDR3 has 16 residues. The CDR3 protein is CASSPGDRGRGSPLHF. The CDR3 DNA follows: TGTGCCAGTAGTCCCGGGGACAGAGGAAGAGGATCACCCCTCCACTTT.

The V and J genes are TRBV28 and TRBJ2-5; TRBD2 aligns across 9 bases. The ends lost 3 bases at V and 3 bases at J; junction bases unmatched: 2. The CDR3 consists of 14 residues. CDR1 MDHEN and CDR2 SYDVKM come from the germline V gene. This chain's CDR3 is CASSFSSGKETQYF. CDR3 sequence (DNA): TGTGCCAGCAGTTTCTCTAGCGGGAAAGAGACCCAGTACTTC.

This clone has just one count. This chain links TRBV28 with TRBJ1-2; no definite D call. The CDR3 length is 11 residues. Trimming took off 6 bases at V and 1 base at J, with 3 bases between the two ends. Germline CDR1 reads MDHEN; CDR2 reads SYDVKM. The DNA of the CDR3 is TGTGCCAGCAGCCGTAACTATGGCTACACCTTC. Protein: CASSRNYGYTF.

The chain carries TRBV29-1 and TRBJ2-3; TRBD2 matches 7 bases. Germline V gene data show CDR1 as SQVTM and CDR2 as ANQGSEA. Trimming removed 7 bases from V and 2 bases from J; junction bases left unmatched: 6. CDR3 length: 13 amino acids. The DNA for the CDR3 is TGCAGCGGAACTAGCGATTTCACAGATACGCAGTATTTT. Amino acids: CSGTSDFTDTQYF.